One T cell receptor (beta chain) is described in this entry. Antigen unknown. Systemic immunosuppression or autoimmune disease history was grounds to exclude patients. This record comes from a study of OX40 agonist ivuxolimab in advanced cancers. Whole-study findings and limits: Partly responding patients at 0.1-3.0 mg/kg showed some of the smallest clonal expansion.

The table came from immunoSEQ multiplex PCR; TCRdb's copy has only in-frame clones and leaves some out. The profile shows more than 45,000 clones, almost 90% of them singletons. Trimming removed 4 bases from V and 2 bases from J, with 12 bases in between. This CDR3 region has 15 residues. Germline values: CDR1 SGHNT, CDR2 YYREEE (reference sequence). This clonotype originated in an adult with an advanced solid tumor such as melanoma, head and neck, liver or kidney cancer. V usage is TRBV5-4 and J usage is TRBJ2-2; possible D gene TRBD2, 6 bases. The sequencing here drew on CD4+ or CD8+ T cells sorted from blood, taken in a trial of the OX40 agonist ivuxolimab. The CDR3 region has the DNA TGTGCCAGCAGCAAGGGACTGTCCAACACCGGGGAGCTGTTTTTT. This sequence encodes CASSKGLSNTGELFF.